Listed here are 10 T cell receptor beta chains from one sample, sequenced in a study of regulatory T cells in long-lasting Graves disease. Time point denoted: persistent/refractory GD, antithyroid drugs over 5 years with positive TRAb. Scientists built the TCR library using RNA that was extracted from PBMCs. Arm-PCR of CDR3 regions with iRepertoire HTBI primers generated TCR beta libraries. TCRdb processed the multiplex PCR reads anew with MiXCR; each CDR3 protein has one entry. The sample contains about 470,000 distinct CDR3 sequences, under 25% of which appear only once. The source was peripheral blood mononuclear cells (PBMCs), collected when the disease was refractory, from a patient treated with antithyroid drugs. These receptors all stem from a female donor with Graves disease.

V is TRBV12-3 or TRBV12-4 and J is TRBJ2-1; D remains ambiguous. CDR3 size: 14 residues. V gave up 6 bases and J gave up 8 bases, with 17 bases separating them. CDR3 sequence: CASRPISGLYEQFF. CDR3 bases: TGTGCCAGCAGACCGATTTCGGGCCTTTATGAGCAGTTCTTC.

The chain combines TRBV19 with TRBJ1-1; D might be TRBD1 (5 bases). The CDR3 is 14 residues long. Germline assignment: CDR1 LNHDA and CDR2 SQIVND (reference sequence). With 4 bases removed from V and 4 bases from J, the gap between germline ends came to 13 bases. CDR3 in amino acids: CASSRYGTFTEAFF. As DNA, the CDR3 is TGTGCCAGTAGTAGGTACGGGACGTTCACTGAAGCTTTCTTT. Based on the CDR3 plus reference TRBV19 and TRBJ1-1, the full variable domain is DGGITQSPKYLFRKEGQNVTLSCEQNLNHDAMYWYRQDPGQGLRLIYYSQIVNDFQKGDIAEGYSVSREKKESFPLTVTSAQKNPTAFYLCASSRYGTFTEAFFGQGTRLTVV.

J is TRBJ1-5 and V is TRBV28; D is perhaps TRBD1 (5 bases). From germline, CDR1 is MDHEN and CDR2 SYDVKM. V lost 7 bases and J lost 7, with 17 bases in between. This CDR3 is built from 14 residues. This CDR3 reads CASNVQGVGQPQHF. CDR3 coding DNA: TGTGCCAGCAACGTTCAGGGCGTAGGGCAGCCCCAGCATTTT.

The V and J genes are TRBV29-1 and TRBJ2-1; 7 nucleotides match TRBD1. Germline trimming cut 7 bases from V and 6 bases from J; bases unmatched to any gene: 6. The CDR3 extends over 12 amino acids. CDR1 is SQVTM and CDR2 is ANQGSEA in the germline V gene. The CDR3 spells CSGNRGINEQFF. The CDR3, as DNA: TGCAGCGGGAACAGGGGAATCAATGAGCAGTTCTTC.

On this clonotype: At one end, the junction sequence differs from germline, possibly due to a read error. The chain uses TRBV19 and TRBJ1-4, with a possible D match to TRBD1 (5 bases). Germline loops: CDR1 LNHDA, CDR2 SQIVND (reference sequence). This CDR3 has 15 amino acids. CDR3 coding DNA: TGTGCCAGTAGTCCCTTTGGGGCTTCTAATGAAAACCTGTTTTTT. This translates into CASSPFGASNENLFF.

This sequence joins TRBV30 and TRBJ1-1, with D possibly being TRBD1 (6 bases). Germline values: CDR1 GTSNPN, CDR2 SVGIG (reference sequence). The CDR3 has 14 residues. V gave up 3 bases and J gave up 0 bases, with 11 bases separating them. The DNA of the CDR3 is TGTGCCTGGAGAGGGGACACGATGAACACTGAAGCTTTCTTT. This translates into CAWRGDTMNTEAFF.

This clonotype was recorded many times. This CDR3 reads CASSPAGGTGELFF. In DNA, the CDR3 is TGTGCCAGCAGCCCGGCCGGGGGAACCGGGGAGCTGTTTTTT. The V call is TRBV9, the J call TRBJ2-2; tentative D call: TRBD2 (6 bases). Per germline, CDR1 SGDLS and CDR2 YYNGEE. Trimming removed 4 bases at V and 5 bases at J, with 12 bases between. This CDR3 region has 14 residues.

A note on this clonotype: A much larger clone is a single base away; this may be a read error. V usage is TRBV28 and J usage is TRBJ1-4, with D unresolved. The CDR3 is 13 amino acids. In germline, CDR1 is MDHEN, CDR2 SYDVKM. The CDR3 DNA sequence: TGTACCAGCAGTTCGTCCGGACCTGCCGGTGTGTTTTTT. Amino acids: CTSSSSGPAGVFF.

The chain is built from TRBV5-1 and TRBJ2-2, with 8 bases lining up with TRBD1. This CDR3 is 16 amino acids long. V shed 4 bases, J shed 6 bases, and the junction held 11 bases outside the gene matches. CDR1 and CDR2 from the germline V gene are SGHRS and YFSETQ. The CDR3 DNA reads TGCGCCAGCAGCAACGGACAGGGAGTCTCGGCCGGGGAGCTGTTTTTT. Protein: CASSNGQGVSAGELFF.

The rearrangement links TRBV5-4 to TRBJ2-7; D may be TRBD1 (6 bases). V was pared by 4 bases and J by 0 bases, with 17 bases between. This CDR3 has 16 residues. Germline CDR1 reads SGHNT; CDR2 reads YYREEE (reference sequence). The CDR3 sequence is CASSKPGTPTSYEQYF. The CDR3 DNA reads as TGTGCCAGCAGCAAACCCGGGACACCAACCTCCTACGAGCAGTACTTC.